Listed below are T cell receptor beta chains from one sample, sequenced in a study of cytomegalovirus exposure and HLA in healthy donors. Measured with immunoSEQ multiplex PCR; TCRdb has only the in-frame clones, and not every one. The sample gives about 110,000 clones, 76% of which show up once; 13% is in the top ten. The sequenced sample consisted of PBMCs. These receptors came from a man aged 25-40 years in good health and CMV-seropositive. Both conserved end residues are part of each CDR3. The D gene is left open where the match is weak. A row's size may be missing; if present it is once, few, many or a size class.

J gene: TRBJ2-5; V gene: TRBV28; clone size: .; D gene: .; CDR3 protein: CASRELKPPTILVEETQYF; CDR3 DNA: TGTGCCAGCAGAGAACTAAAACCCCCCACCATACTAGTTGAGGAGACCCAGTACTTC
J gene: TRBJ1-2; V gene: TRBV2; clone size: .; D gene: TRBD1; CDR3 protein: CASSEERGPGYTF; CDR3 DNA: TGTGCCAGCAGTGAAGAAAGGGGGCCGGGCTACACCTTC
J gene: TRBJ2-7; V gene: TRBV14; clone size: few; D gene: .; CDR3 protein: CASSSGTTNYEQYF; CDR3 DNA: TGTGCCAGCAGCTCCGGGACAACGAACTACGAGCAGTACTTC
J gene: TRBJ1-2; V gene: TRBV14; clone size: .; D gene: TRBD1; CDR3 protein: CASSPGGRSNYGYTF; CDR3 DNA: TGTGCCAGCAGCCCAGGGGGCCGATCTAACTATGGCTACACCTTC
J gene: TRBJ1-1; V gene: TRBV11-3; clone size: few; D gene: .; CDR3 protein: CASSSQEDTEAFF; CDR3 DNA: TGTGCCAGCAGCTCCCAGGAGGACACTGAAGCTTTCTTT
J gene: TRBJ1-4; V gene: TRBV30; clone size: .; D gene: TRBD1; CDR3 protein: CAWSPLGQSNEKLFF; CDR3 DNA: TGTGCCTGGTCCCCCCTGGGACAGTCAAATGAAAAACTGTTTTTT
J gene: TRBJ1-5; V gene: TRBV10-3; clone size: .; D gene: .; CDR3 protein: CAISEGDRSDGNQPQHF; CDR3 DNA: TGTGCCATCAGTGAAGGGGATCGGAGCGACGGCAATCAGCCCCAGCATTTT
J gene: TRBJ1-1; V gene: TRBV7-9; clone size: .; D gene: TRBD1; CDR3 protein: CASSLGGQGATRGAFF; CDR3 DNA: TGTGCCAGCAGCTTAGGGGGACAGGGCGCAACTCGTGGAGCTTTCTTT
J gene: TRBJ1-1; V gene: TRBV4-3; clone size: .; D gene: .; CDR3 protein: CASSYTGETEAFF; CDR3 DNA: TGCGCCAGCAGCTATACGGGAGAAACTGAAGCTTTCTTT
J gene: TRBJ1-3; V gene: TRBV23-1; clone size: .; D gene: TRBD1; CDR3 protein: CANSRRDRERPHSGNTIYF; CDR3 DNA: TGCGCCAACTCCCGGAGGGACAGGGAGAGGCCCCACTCTGGAAACACCATATATTTT
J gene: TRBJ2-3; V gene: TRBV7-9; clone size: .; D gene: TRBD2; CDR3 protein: CASSFTSGIIYTQYF; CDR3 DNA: TGTGCCAGCAGCTTTACTAGCGGGATAATCTATACGCAGTATTTT
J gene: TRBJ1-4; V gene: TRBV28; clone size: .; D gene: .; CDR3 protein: CASSLLGVSTNEKLFF; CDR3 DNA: TGTGCCAGCAGTTTATTAGGGGTTTCAACTAATGAAAAACTGTTTTTT
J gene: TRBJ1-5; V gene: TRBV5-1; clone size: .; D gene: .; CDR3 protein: CASSLAGNQPQHF; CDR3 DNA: TGCGCCAGCAGCTTGGCGGGTAATCAGCCCCAGCATTTT
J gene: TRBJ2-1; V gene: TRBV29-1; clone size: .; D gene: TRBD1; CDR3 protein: CSVARGPNNEQFF; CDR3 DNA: TGCAGCGTAGCAAGGGGGCCTAACAATGAGCAGTTCTTC
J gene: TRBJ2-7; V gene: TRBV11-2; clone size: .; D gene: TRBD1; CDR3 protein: CASSLGTEKTYEQYF; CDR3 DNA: TGTGCCAGCAGCCTAGGGACAGAGAAAACCTACGAGCAGTACTTC
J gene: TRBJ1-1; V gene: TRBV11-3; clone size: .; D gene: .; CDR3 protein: CASSLAPDTEAFF; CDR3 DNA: TGTGCCAGCAGCTTAGCCCCAGACACTGAAGCTTTCTTT
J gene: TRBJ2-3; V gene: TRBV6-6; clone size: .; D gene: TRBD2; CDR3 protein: CASSYSPGGIADTQYF; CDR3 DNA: TGTGCCAGCAGTTACTCGCCCGGGGGGATCGCAGATACGCAGTATTTT
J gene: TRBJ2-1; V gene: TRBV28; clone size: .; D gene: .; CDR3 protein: CASSLEISYNEQFF; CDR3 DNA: TGTGCCAGCAGTTTAGAGATATCCTACAATGAGCAGTTCTTC
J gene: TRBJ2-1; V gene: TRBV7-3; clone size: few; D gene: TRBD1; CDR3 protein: CASSLRGGQGAYNEQFF; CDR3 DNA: TGTGCCAGCAGCTTAAGGGGGGGACAGGGGGCCTACAATGAGCAGTTCTTC
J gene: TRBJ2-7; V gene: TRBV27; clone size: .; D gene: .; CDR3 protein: CASSPTQGYEQYF; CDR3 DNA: TGTGCCAGCAGTCCAACGCAGGGATACGAGCAGTACTTC
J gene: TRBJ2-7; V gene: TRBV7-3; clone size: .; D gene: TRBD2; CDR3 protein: CASSLARTSVYEQYF; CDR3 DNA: TGTGCCAGCAGCTTGGCCAGGACTAGCGTCTACGAGCAGTACTTC
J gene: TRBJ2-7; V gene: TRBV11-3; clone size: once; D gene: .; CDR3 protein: CASSRWSRWSSYEQYF; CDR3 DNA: TGTGCCAGCAGCCGATGGAGCCGGTGGAGCTCCTACGAGCAGTACTTC
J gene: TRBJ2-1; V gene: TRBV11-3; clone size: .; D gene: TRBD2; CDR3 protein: CASSALSQRGNNEQFF; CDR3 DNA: TGTGCCAGCAGCGCGCTATCCCAGCGGGGAAACAATGAGCAGTTCTTC
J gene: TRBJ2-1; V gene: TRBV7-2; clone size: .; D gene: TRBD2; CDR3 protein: CASSPGGYNEQFF; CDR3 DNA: TGTGCCAGCAGCCCCGGGGGGTACAATGAGCAGTTCTTC
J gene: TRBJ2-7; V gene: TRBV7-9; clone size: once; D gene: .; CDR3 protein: CASSLAPRDEQYF; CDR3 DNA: TGTGCCAGCAGCTTAGCACCGAGGGACGAGCAGTACTTC
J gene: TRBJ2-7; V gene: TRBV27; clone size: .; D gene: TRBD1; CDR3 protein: CASRTGGGLPYEQYF; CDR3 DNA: TGTGCCAGCAGGACAGGGGGGGGCCTACCCTACGAGCAGTACTTC
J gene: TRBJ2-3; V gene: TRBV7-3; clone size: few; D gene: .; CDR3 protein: CASSLGGPGDTQYF; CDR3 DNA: TGTGCCAGCAGCTTGGGGGGGCCTGGAGATACGCAGTATTTT
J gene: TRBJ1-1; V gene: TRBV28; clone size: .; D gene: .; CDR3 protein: CASSLTGYNTEAFF; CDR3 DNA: TGTGCCAGCAGTTTAACAGGGTATAACACTGAAGCTTTCTTT
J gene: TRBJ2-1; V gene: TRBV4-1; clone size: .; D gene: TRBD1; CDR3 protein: CASSQMDRGSSHEQFF; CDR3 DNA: TGCGCCAGCAGCCAAATGGACAGGGGGTCATCTCATGAGCAGTTCTTC